These 23 T cell receptor beta chains came from one sample sequenced in a study of post-analysis software for immune sequencing data. Study-wide points: Patients carried five TRBV segments more frequently than controls did, and TRBV5-6, TRBV5-1 and TRBV20-1 were among them.

No antigen is known for these receptors. Researchers reported that TCR beta cDNA libraries carried unique molecular identifiers. TCRdb recomputed calls from the PCR reads with MiXCR, one row per CDR3 protein. The table records about 570,000 distinct CDR3 sequences, 34% of them present only once. Input material: blood. These receptors all stem from a girl between 2 and 17 years old with multiple sclerosis.

V usage is TRBV2 and J usage is TRBJ1-1, with D possibly matching TRBD1 (6 bases). This CDR3 contains 14 residues. The germline CDR1 and CDR2 sequences are SNHLY and FYNNEI. Trimming took off 4 bases at V and 5 bases at J, with 14 bases between the two ends. The chain's CDR3 is CASSVVGQGTEAFF. The CDR3 coding sequence is TGTGCCAGCAGTGTTGTGGGCCAGGGGACTGAAGCTTTCTTT.

This rearrangement joins TRBV6-6 to TRBJ2-7; TRBD1 is a possible D gene (6 bases). CDR1 and CDR2 (germline): MNHNY, SVGAGI (reference sequence). CDR3 length equals 15 residues. Trimming took 6 bases from V and 2 from J, leaving 17 bases between them. In nucleotides, the CDR3 is TGTGCCAGCAGCCGAACCGGGGACAACACCTACGAGCAGTACTTC. Amino acid sequence: CASSRTGDNTYEQYF.

The chain uses TRBV7-9 and TRBJ1-1; D ambiguous. The CDR3 spans 13 residues. The V gene's germline CDR1 is SEHNR and CDR2 FQNEAQ (reference sequence). V lost 3 bases, J lost 3 bases, and 8 bases lay in between. This chain's CDR3 is CASSFLGDTEAFF. CDR3 nucleotides: TGTGCCAGCAGCTTTCTCGGGGACACTGAAGCTTTCTTT.

The chain recombines TRBV24-1 with TRBJ2-3, with TRBD1 matching over 8 bases. The CDR3 contains 13 residues. The V segment lost 9 bases and the J segment 7 bases; nucleotides outside the gene matches: 8. The germline gives CDR1 KGHDR, CDR2 SFDVKD. Written as DNA, the CDR3 is TGTGCCACCGCCCAGGGGGCGAGAAATACGCAGTATTTT. Protein: CATAQGARNTQYF.

This chain connects TRBV7-2 to TRBJ2-5; D gene unclear. There are 15 residues in the CDR3. V lost 4 bases to trimming and J lost 1 base, with 13 bases between them. CDR1 and CDR2 (germline): SGHTA, FQGNSA. The CDR3 DNA reads TGTGCCAGCAGCTCCGGCTCGGCCAGCCAAGAGACCCAGTACTTC. Its translation: CASSSGSASQETQYF.

This chain uses TRBV5-1 with TRBJ1-4; no reliable D call. CDR1 and CDR2 from the germline V gene are SGHRS and YFSETQ. Trimming shortened V by 4 bases and J by 7 bases, and 11 bases separated the two germline ends. This CDR3 comprises 13 residues. Written as DNA, the CDR3 is TGCGCCAGCAGCATCACCGGGAGTGAAAAACTGTTTTTT. Translating it yields CASSITGSEKLFF. Supplemented by reference TRBV5-1 and TRBJ1-4, the full variable domain reads KAGVTQTPRYLIKTRGQQVTLSCSPISGHRSVSWYQQTPGQGLQFLFEYFSETQRNKGNFPGRFSGRQFSNSRSEMNVSTLELGDSALYLCASSITGSEKLFFGSGTQLSVL.

The chain carries TRBV5-5 and TRBJ2-7; possibly TRBD2 for D (6 bases). Trimming removed 1 base at V and 7 bases at J, with 18 bases between. The CDR3 is made up of 15 amino acids. Germline assignment: CDR1 SGHKS and CDR2 YYEKEE (reference sequence). Written as DNA, the CDR3 is TGTGCCAGCAGCTTGTTAGGCAGGGAGGTCGAGGAGCAGTACTTC. It codes for CASSLLGREVEEQYF.

V and J are TRBV12-5 and TRBJ2-1; D unclear. Trimming removed 4 bases from V and 8 bases from J, with 6 bases in between. This CDR3 has 11 amino acids. Germline values: CDR1 LGHNT, CDR2 FRNRAP. The CDR3 nucleotides read TGTGCTAGTGGTTCCGCCTATGAGCAGTTCTTC. Amino acid sequence: CASGSAYEQFF.

A few counts support this clonotype. The chain carries TRBV19 and TRBJ2-2, with a possible D match to TRBD1 (6 bases). V was cut by 5 bases and J by 8 bases, with 21 bases left in between. The CDR3 is made up of 16 amino acids. CDR1 and CDR2 from the germline V gene are LNHDA and SQIVND (reference sequence). The CDR3 region has the DNA TGTGCCAGTAGTCCCTCGGACCGGGACACGGAAGGGGAGCTGTTTTTT. This sequence encodes CASSPSDRDTEGELFF.

The rearrangement links TRBV2 to TRBJ1-1; possibly TRBD1 for D (5 bases). Germline V lookup: CDR1 SNHLY, CDR2 FYNNEI. The CDR3 extends over 16 amino acids. V was cut by 10 bases and J by 0 bases, with 21 bases left in between. CDR3 region: CATRSGQGFMNTEAFF. As DNA, the CDR3 is TGTGCCACCCGATCCGGGCAGGGATTCATGAACACTGAAGCTTTCTTT.

The chain joins TRBV2 to TRBJ2-5; a weak D match, TRBD2 (6 bases). The V end lost 1 base, the J end lost 4 bases, and 13 bases lay between the germline ends. Germline CDR1 and CDR2: SNHLY and FYNNEI. The CDR3 extends over 15 amino acids. CDR3 sequence: CASSEVGTLIETQYF. In DNA form, the CDR3 reads TGTGCCAGCAGTGAAGTCGGGACTCTCATAGAGACCCAGTACTTC.

The table lists this clonotype with a few counts. The chain joins TRBV12-3 or TRBV12-4 to TRBJ2-7; D is unclear. The CDR3 has 15 residues. Trimming took off 6 bases at V and 0 bases at J, with 15 bases between the two ends. CDR3 nucleotides: TGTGCCAGCAGCCCTCGAGGCTCGTACTCCTACGAGCAGTACTTC. This translates into CASSPRGSYSYEQYF.

The chain couples TRBV29-1 to TRBJ2-7, with 8 bases lining up with TRBD1. V lost 2 bases, J lost 3 bases, and 9 bases stayed unmatched. CDR1 and CDR2 (germline): SQVTM, ANQGSEA. The CDR3 has 15 amino acids. The CDR3 loop is CSVESLEDRDYEQYF. DNA for the CDR3: TGCAGCGTTGAAAGTTTGGAGGACAGGGACTACGAGCAGTACTTC.

For this clonotype: Germline and junction disagree at one end, which may indicate a read error. The chain carries TRBV5-5 and TRBJ2-3, with 9 bases lining up with TRBD2. Germline CDR1 reads SGHKS; CDR2 reads YYEKEE (reference sequence). The length of the CDR3 is 15 residues. The CDR3 protein is CAGSYHSGGADTQYF. The DNA for the CDR3 is TGTGCCGGCAGCTACCATAGCGGGGGTGCAGATACGCAGTATTTT.

The gene calls are TRBV6-1 and TRBJ2-1, with D maybe TRBD2 (6 bases). Trimming removed 6 bases from V and 3 bases from J, with 15 bases in between. This CDR3 comprises 15 residues. Germline CDR1 and CDR2: MNHNS and SASEGT. Written as DNA, the CDR3 is TGTGCCAGCAGGGGTGGGCGGGGAGACTACAATGAGCAGTTCTTC. Its translation: CASRGGRGDYNEQFF.

The chain joins TRBV5-1 to TRBJ2-1, with 10 bases aligning to TRBD2. This CDR3 is 15 amino acids long. CDR1 is SGHRS and CDR2 is YFSETQ in the germline V gene. V was pared by 3 bases and J by 6 bases, with 6 bases of the junction left unmatched. The CDR3 region has the DNA TGCGCCAGCAGCTCAAGTAGCGGGGGGCCCAATGAGCAGTTCTTC. As protein: CASSSSSGGPNEQFF. The full variable domain, in which reference TRBV5-1 and TRBJ2-1 provide the parts outside the CDR3, is KAGVTQTPRYLIKTRGQQVTLSCSPISGHRSVSWYQQTPGQGLQFLFEYFSETQRNKGNFPGRFSGRQFSNSRSEMNVSTLELGDSALYLCASSSSSGGPNEQFFGPGTRLTVL.

CDR3 DNA sequence: TGTGCCAGCAGCCAAATCGGGGGCGCCTATGGCTACACCTTC. This codes for CASSQIGGAYGYTF. The gene calls are TRBV3-1 and TRBJ1-2, with D tentatively TRBD1 (6 bases). The germline gives CDR1 LGHDT, CDR2 YNNKEL (reference sequence). V dropped 2 bases and J dropped 4 bases, with 11 bases sitting between them. CDR3 length: 14 amino acids.

Comments on this clonotype: One junction end disagrees with the germline gene, perhaps due to a read error. This rearrangement joins TRBV20-1 to TRBJ1-2, with D possibly matching TRBD1 (5 bases). The CDR3 has 18 residues. The germline CDR1 and CDR2 sequences are DFQATT and SNEGSKA (reference sequence). The CDR3 reads CSADPRGWQGIVSYGSTF. The CDR3 bases are TGCAGTGCCGACCCCAGAGGGTGGCAGGGCATCGTTAGCTATGGCTCCACCTTC.

Regarding this clonotype: Sequence at one end of the junction differs from germline and may be a read error. Here the CDR3 DNA reads TGTGCCAGTAGCCAGACAGGGGATCTGAACACTGAAGCTTTCTTT. Translation: CASSQTGDLNTEAFF. V and J are TRBV3-1 and TRBJ1-1; 8 nucleotides line up with TRBD1. In germline, CDR1 is LGHDT, CDR2 YNNKEL (reference sequence). The CDR3 runs 15 residues.

This chain uses TRBV20-1 with TRBJ2-1; D remains unclear. The length of the CDR3 is 13 residues. In germline, CDR1 is DFQATT, CDR2 SNEGSKA (reference sequence). The V and J ends lost 3 bases and 8 bases respectively, with 14 bases between them. CDR3 region: CSARARVGDEQFF. The CDR3 DNA sequence: TGCAGTGCTAGGGCTAGGGTAGGCGATGAGCAGTTCTTC.

The chain links TRBV5-4 to TRBJ2-3; 7 nucleotides match TRBD1. Germline values: CDR1 SGHNT, CDR2 YYREEE (reference sequence). Trimming at V came to 4 bases and at J to 6 bases, leaving 5 bases not matched to a gene. This CDR3 comprises 13 residues. The CDR3 region is CASSQKQGDTQYF. The CDR3 coding sequence is TGTGCCAGCAGCCAGAAACAGGGGGATACGCAGTATTTT.

The V gene is TRBV29-1, the J gene TRBJ2-5, with TRBD1 as a possible D gene (6 bases). This CDR3 spans 13 amino acids. Per germline, CDR1 SQVTM and CDR2 ANQGSEA. Trimming cost V 6 bases and J 2 bases, with 13 bases left between them. CDR3 sequence: CSVIWDIQETQYF. CDR3 bases: TGCAGCGTCATCTGGGACATTCAAGAGACCCAGTACTTC.

This chain uses TRBV6-1 with TRBJ1-2; the D gene is possibly TRBD1 (5 bases). CDR1 and CDR2 from the germline V gene are MNHNS and SASEGT. Between the trimmed V and J ends, which lost 3 bases and 2 bases, there was a span of 13 bases. The CDR3 runs 15 residues. CDR3 residues: CASSEGPIKNYGYTF. CDR3 in DNA: TGTGCCAGCAGTGAGGGGCCGATAAAGAACTATGGCTACACCTTC.